Detailed here is one T cell receptor (beta chain). The data are from a study of blood T cell repertoires in COVID-19. In the study overall: Cohort 3 recovery required two negative PCRs, clearance, or symptom resolution. PBMCs, B-cell-depleted T cells, or T cells provided the cDNA or gDNA that made up the material.

Clones were read by immunoSEQ multiplex PCR, and TCRdb kept only the in-frame ones, dropping some. The repertoire holds some 180,000 clones, with 79% as singletons. V was cut by 2 bases and J by 7 bases, with 18 bases left in between. CDR3 length: 16 residues. CDR1 SGHTA and CDR2 FQGTGA come from the germline V gene. The TCR sequence derives from a woman aged 70-85 years in a cohort exposed to, infected with or recovered from COVID-19 (not recorded which). The chain uses TRBV7-3 and TRBJ2-1; possible D gene TRBD2, 6 bases. Sequencing was carried out using PBMCs or T cells enriched from blood (not recorded which). CDR3 coding DNA: TGTGCCAGCAGCTTAGGGTGGGAGGCAGGGTGGAATGAGCAGTTCTTC. Amino acid sequence: CASSLGWEAGWNEQFF.